The rows below give T cell receptor beta chains drawn from one sample of a study of T cells after yellow fever vaccination. TCRdb itself ran the 5' RACE reads through MiXCR, one entry per CDR3 protein. The repertoire holds 68,000 or so distinct CDR3 sequences, over 6.5% seen once, with 37% in the top ten. This specimen consisted of CD8+ T cells sorted from PBMCs, obtained about 41 days after the first yellow fever vaccination. The receptors were gathered from a man aged 18 to 35 who received the YFV17D yellow fever vaccine. Each CDR3 is given with its conserved first and last residue. D genes are given only for firm matches. Size is stated as once, few, many, or a class for an expanded clone.

abundance: few; j_gene: TRBJ2-5; v_gene: TRBV5-1; d_gene: .; CDR3nt: TGCGCCAGCAGCTTGGCGGAAGAGACCCAGTACTTC; CDR3aa: CASSLAEETQYF
abundance: few; j_gene: TRBJ2-4; v_gene: TRBV6-5; d_gene: .; CDR3nt: TGTGCCAGCAGTTTGGGGGGATTAGCCAAAAACATTCAGTACTTC; CDR3aa: CASSLGGLAKNIQYF
abundance: many; j_gene: TRBJ2-3; v_gene: TRBV7-2; d_gene: .; CDR3nt: TGTGCCAGCAGCTTAGAGATGAGGTGGGATACGCAGTATTTT; CDR3aa: CASSLEMRWDTQYF
abundance: few; j_gene: TRBJ2-3; v_gene: TRBV4-1; d_gene: TRBD2; CDR3nt: TGCGCCAGCAGCCAAATAGCGGGGAGCACAGATACGCAGTATTTT; CDR3aa: CASSQIAGSTDTQYF
abundance: few; j_gene: TRBJ2-5; v_gene: TRBV6-2/TRBV6-3; d_gene: TRBD2; CDR3nt: TGTGCCAGCAGTTCAGCGGGGGAGTACCAAGAGACCCAGTACTTC; CDR3aa: CASSSAGEYQETQYF
abundance: many; j_gene: TRBJ2-7; v_gene: TRBV4-1; d_gene: .; CDR3nt: TGCGCCAGCAGCCAAGAGGGACAATCCTACGAGCAGTACTTC; CDR3aa: CASSQEGQSYEQYF
abundance: few; j_gene: TRBJ2-2; v_gene: TRBV5-1; d_gene: .; CDR3nt: TGCGCCAGCTCCTACCCCGTCCAGGGCTCGACAACCGGGGAGCTGTTTTTT; CDR3aa: CASSYPVQGSTTGELFF
abundance: few; j_gene: TRBJ2-1; v_gene: TRBV20-1; d_gene: TRBD1; CDR3nt: TGCAGTGCTATAGTCCCGGGACAGGGGACAAATGAGCAGTTCTTC; CDR3aa: CSAIVPGQGTNEQFF
abundance: many; j_gene: TRBJ2-1; v_gene: TRBV12-5; d_gene: .; CDR3nt: TGTGCTAGTGGTTTGGGCTACAATGAGCAGTTCTTC; CDR3aa: CASGLGYNEQFF
abundance: many; j_gene: TRBJ2-7; v_gene: TRBV5-6; d_gene: .; CDR3nt: TGTGCCAGCAGCTTTACAGGGACGGTAAACGAGCAGTACTTC; CDR3aa: CASSFTGTVNEQYF